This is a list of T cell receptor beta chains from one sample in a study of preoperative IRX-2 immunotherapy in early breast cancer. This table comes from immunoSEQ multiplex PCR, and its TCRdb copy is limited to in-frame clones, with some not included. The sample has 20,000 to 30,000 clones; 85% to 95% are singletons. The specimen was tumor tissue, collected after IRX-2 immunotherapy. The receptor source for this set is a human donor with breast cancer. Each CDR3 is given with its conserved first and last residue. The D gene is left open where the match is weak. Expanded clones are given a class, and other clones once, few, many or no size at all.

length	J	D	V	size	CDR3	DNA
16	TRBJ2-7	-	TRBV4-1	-	CASSQDPAGSSYEQYF	TGCGCCAGCAGCCAAGATCCAGCGGGTAGCTCCTACGAGCAGTACTTC
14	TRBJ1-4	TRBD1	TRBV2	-	CASRGDSGHEKLFF	TGTGCCAGCAGGGGGGACAGCGGGCATGAAAAACTGTTTTTT
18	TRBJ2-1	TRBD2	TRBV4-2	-	CASSQPRSGLAGGDEQFF	TGTGCCAGCAGCCAGCCCCGTTCGGGACTAGCGGGAGGTGATGAGCAGTTCTTC
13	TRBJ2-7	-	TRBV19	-	CASSMLGFYEQYF	TGTGCCAGTAGTATGTTGGGTTTCTACGAGCAGTACTTC
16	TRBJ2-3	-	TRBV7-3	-	CASSLKARGLTDTQYF	TGTGCCAGCAGCTTAAAGGCTAGAGGCCTTACAGATACGCAGTATTTT
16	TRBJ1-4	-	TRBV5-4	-	CASSRRRGAANEKLFF	TGTGCCAGCAGCCGGCGCAGGGGCGCGGCTAATGAAAAACTGTTTTTT
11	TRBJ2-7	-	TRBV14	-	CASSQVSLLHF	TGTGCCAGCAGCCAAGTCTCCCTACTACACTTC
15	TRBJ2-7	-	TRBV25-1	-	CASSDPGRPTYEQYF	TGTGCCAGCAGTGACCCCGGGAGACCCACCTACGAGCAGTACTTC
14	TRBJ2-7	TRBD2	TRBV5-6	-	CASSPRLAGYEQYF	TGTGCCAGCAGCCCCCGACTAGCGGGCTACGAGCAGTACTTC
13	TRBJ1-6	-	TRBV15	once	CATSREKNSPLHF	TGTGCCACCAGCAGAGAAAAGAATTCACCCCTCCACTTT
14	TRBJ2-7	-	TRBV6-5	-	CASSFDTYGYEQYF	TGTGCCAGCAGTTTCGACACCTACGGCTACGAGCAGTACTTC
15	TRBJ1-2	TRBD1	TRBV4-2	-	CASSQERTGGNGYTF	TGTGCCAGCAGCCAAGAAAGGACAGGGGGCAATGGCTACACCTTC
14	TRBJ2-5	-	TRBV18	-	CASSDRGPPETQYF	TGTGCCAGCTCAGACCGGGGGCCCCCGGAGACCCAGTACTTC
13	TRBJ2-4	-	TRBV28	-	CASSPGSKNIQYF	TGTGCCAGCAGTCCAGGGTCCAAAAACATTCAGTACTTC
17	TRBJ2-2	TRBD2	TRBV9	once	CASRGGGSGRAGGELFF	TGTGCCAGTCGTGGGGGCGGTAGCGGGAGGGCCGGCGGGGAGCTGTTTTTT
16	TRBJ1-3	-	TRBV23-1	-	CASRSFGRPSGNTIYF	TGCGCCAGCAGGTCTTTCGGCCGTCCCTCTGGAAACACCATATATTTT
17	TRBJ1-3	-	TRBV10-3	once	CAIRGSQGSLSGNTIYF	TGTGCCATCAGGGGATCACAAGGATCCCTCTCTGGAAACACCATATATTTT
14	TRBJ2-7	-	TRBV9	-	CASSVGGMGYEQYF	TGTGCCAGCAGCGTAGGGGGGATGGGTTACGAGCAGTACTTC
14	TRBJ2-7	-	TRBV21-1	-	CASSNATGGHEQYF	TGTGCCAGCAGCAACGCCACAGGGGGGCACGAGCAGTACTTC
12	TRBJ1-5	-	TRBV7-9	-	CASTGGNQPQHF	TGTGCCAGCACGGGGGGCAATCAGCCCCAGCATTTT
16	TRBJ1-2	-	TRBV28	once	CASSLFPPDLNYGYTF	TGTGCCAGCAGTTTATTCCCTCCGGACCTTAACTATGGCTACACCTTC
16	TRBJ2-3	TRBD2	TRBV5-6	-	CASSLGLAGGTDTQYF	TGTGCCAGCAGCTTGGGATTAGCGGGGGGAACAGATACGCAGTATTTT
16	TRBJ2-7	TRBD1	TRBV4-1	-	CASSQKGGQDSYEQYF	TGCGCCAGCAGCCAGAAGGGGGGACAGGACTCCTACGAGCAGTACTTC
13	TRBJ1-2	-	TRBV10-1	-	CASSESGGYGYTF	TGCGCCAGCAGTGAGTCTGGCGGATATGGCTACACCTTC
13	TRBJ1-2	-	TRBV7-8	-	CASSLGRRYGYTF	TGTGCCAGCAGCTTAGGAAGGCGCTATGGCTACACCTTC
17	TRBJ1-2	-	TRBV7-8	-	CASSPLGTDQLKGGYTF	TGTGCCAGCAGCCCTCTGGGGACTGACCAATTGAAGGGTGGCTACACCTTC
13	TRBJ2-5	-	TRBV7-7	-	CASSLSSQETQYF	TGTGCTAGCAGCTTATCATCCCAAGAGACCCAGTACTTC
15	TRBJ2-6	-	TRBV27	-	CASSTGSSGANVLTF	TGTGCCAGCAGTACAGGTTCCTCTGGGGCCAACGTCCTGACTTTC
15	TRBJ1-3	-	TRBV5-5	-	CASSLPTGFGNTIYF	TGTGCCAGCAGCCTGCCTACAGGATTTGGAAACACCATATATTTT
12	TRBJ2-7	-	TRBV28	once	CASRLGVYEQYF	TGTGCCAGCAGGTTGGGGGTCTACGAGCAGTACTTC
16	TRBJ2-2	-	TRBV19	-	CASSTPRESNTGELFF	TGTGCCAGTAGTACTCCTAGGGAGTCAAACACAGGGGAGCTGTTTTTT
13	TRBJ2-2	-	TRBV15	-	CATSSQDTGELFF	TGTGCCACCAGCAGTCAAGACACCGGGGAGCTGTTTTTT
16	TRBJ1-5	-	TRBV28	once	CASSPGGRTGSQPQHF	TGTGCCAGCAGCCCCGGGGGCAGGACTGGAAGTCAGCCCCAGCATTTT
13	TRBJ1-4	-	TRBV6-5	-	CASSYGGNEKLFF	TGTGCCAGCAGTTACGGGGGTAATGAAAAACTGTTTTTT
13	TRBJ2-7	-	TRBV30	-	CASDRSGFYEQYF	TGTGCCTCCGACCGGTCCGGTTTCTACGAGCAGTACTTC
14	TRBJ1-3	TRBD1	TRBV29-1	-	CSVSPLQGRNTIYF	TGCAGCGTTTCTCCGTTACAGGGGAGGAACACCATATATTTT
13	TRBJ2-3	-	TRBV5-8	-	CASSDTGEDTQYF	TGTGCCAGCAGCGATACAGGCGAAGATACGCAGTATTTT
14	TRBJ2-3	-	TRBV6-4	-	CASSASGPTDTQYF	TGTGCCAGCAGTGCCTCCGGGCCCACAGATACGCAGTATTTT
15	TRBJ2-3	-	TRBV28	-	CASSLWGVSTDTQYF	TGTGCCAGCAGTTTATGGGGGGTTAGCACAGATACGCAGTATTTT
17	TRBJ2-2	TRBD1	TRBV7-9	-	CASIPSSRDRVTGELFF	TGTGCCAGCATCCCTTCGTCCCGGGACAGGGTAACCGGGGAGCTGTTTTTT